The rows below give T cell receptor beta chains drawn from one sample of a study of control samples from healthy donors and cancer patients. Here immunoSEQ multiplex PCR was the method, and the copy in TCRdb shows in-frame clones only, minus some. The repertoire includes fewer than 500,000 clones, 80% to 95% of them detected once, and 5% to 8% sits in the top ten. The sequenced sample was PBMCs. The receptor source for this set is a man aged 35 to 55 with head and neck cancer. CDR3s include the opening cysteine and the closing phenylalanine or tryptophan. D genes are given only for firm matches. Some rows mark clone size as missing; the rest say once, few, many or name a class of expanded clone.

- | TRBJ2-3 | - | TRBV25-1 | TGTGCCAGCAGTGTAGGAGCAGATACGCAGTATTTT | CASSVGADTQYF
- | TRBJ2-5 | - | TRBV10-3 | TGTGCCGTTTCCTACAGTGATCAAGAGACCCAGTACTTC | CAVSYSDQETQYF
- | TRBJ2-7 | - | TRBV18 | TGTGCCAGCTCACCACGACAGTACGAGCAGTACTTC | CASSPRQYEQYF
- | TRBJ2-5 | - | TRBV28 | TGTGCCAGCCACGAAGGGTTGACCCAAGAGACCCAGTACTTC | CASHEGLTQETQYF
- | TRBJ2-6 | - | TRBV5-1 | TGCGCCAGCAGTTTACAGTACCCCGGGGGCTGGGGGGGGGCCAACGTCCTGACTTTC | CASSLQYPGGWGGANVLTF
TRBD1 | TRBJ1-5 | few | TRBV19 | TGTGCCAGTAGTATTTTCTCTGGACAGGTTCAGCATTTT | CASSIFSGQVQHF
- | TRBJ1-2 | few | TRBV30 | TGTGCCTGCCATCGCGGGACCAACTATGGCTACACCTTC | CACHRGTNYGYTF
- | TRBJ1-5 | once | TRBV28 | TGTGCCAGCAGGTACGGGGTTGCCAATCAGCCCCAGCATTTT | CASRYGVANQPQHF
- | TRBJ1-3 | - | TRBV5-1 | TGCGCCAGCGGCCAATCTGGGAGCTCTGGAAACACCATATATTTT | CASGQSGSSGNTIYF
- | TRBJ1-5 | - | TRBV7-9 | TGTGCCAGCAGCTGGGACGGGGGGGCCAATCAGCCCCAGCATTTT | CASSWDGGANQPQHF
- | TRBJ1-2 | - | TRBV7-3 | TGTGCCAGCAGTCCTACCGCGCGTCGGGATGGCTACACCTTC | CASSPTARRDGYTF
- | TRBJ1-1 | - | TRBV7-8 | TGTGCCAGCAGCTTAGTGCGGGGCCCAGATAACACTGAAGCTTTCTTT | CASSLVRGPDNTEAFF
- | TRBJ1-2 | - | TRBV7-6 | TGTGCCAGCAGCTTAGCGGCAGGGAGGGCCTATGGCTACACCTTC | CASSLAAGRAYGYTF
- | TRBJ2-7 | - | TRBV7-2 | TGTGCCAGCAGCACCTCCTACGAGCAGTACTTC | CASSTSYEQYF
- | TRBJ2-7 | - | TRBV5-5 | TGTGCCAGCAGCTTGGAGGTTGGCAGAACCTACGAGCAGTACTTC | CASSLEVGRTYEQYF
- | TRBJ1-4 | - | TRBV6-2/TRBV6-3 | TGTGCCAGCAGTCCCCGGGTGGAGAAACTGTTTTTT | CASSPRVEKLFF
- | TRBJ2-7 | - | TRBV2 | TGTGCCAGCAGCCCCAGGACGGGAGTATCCTACGAGCAGTACTTC | CASSPRTGVSYEQYF
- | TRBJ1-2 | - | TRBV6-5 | TGTGCCAGCAGAGGCGGGTTCTATGGCTACACCTTC | CASRGGFYGYTF
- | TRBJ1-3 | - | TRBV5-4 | TGTGCCAGCAGCTTGGACCCTGACAGTTCAGTCTCTGGAAACACCATATATTTT | CASSLDPDSSVSGNTIYF
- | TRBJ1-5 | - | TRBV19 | TGTGCCAGTTCTGACGGGCGGGGAGCCCAGCATTTT | CASSDGRGAQHF
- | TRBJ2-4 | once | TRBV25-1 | TGTGCCAGCACTGAGAACCCGGTTGAGGCCAAAAACATTCAGTACTTC | CASTENPVEAKNIQYF
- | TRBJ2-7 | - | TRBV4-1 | TGCGCCAGCAGGGTGGACGTCAGGGGGGGATTCTACGAGCAGTACTTC | CASRVDVRGGFYEQYF
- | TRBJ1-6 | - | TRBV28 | TGTGCCACGGATCCAAAGGGGATAAATAATTCACCCCTCCACTTT | CATDPKGINNSPLHF
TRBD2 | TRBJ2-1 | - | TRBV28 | TGTGCCAGCAGTTTACCCCCGTTACTAGCGGGAGTTTACTCCTACAATGAGCAGTTCTTC | CASSLPPLLAGVYSYNEQFF
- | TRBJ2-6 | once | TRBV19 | TGTGCCAGCACGAGAGGGGGATCGTCTGGGGCCAACGTCCTGACTTTC | CASTRGGSSGANVLTF
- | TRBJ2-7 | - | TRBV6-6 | TGTGCCAGCACTCAGGACTACGAGCAGTACTTC | CASTQDYEQYF
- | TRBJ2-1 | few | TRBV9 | TGTGCCAGCAGCAGAGGCCCGGGGGGCGAGACCTACAATGAGCAGTTCTTC | CASSRGPGGETYNEQFF
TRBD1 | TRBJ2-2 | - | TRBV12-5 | TGTGCTAGTGGTTTGGTACGACAGGGTATCGGGGAGCTGTTTTTT | CASGLVRQGIGELFF
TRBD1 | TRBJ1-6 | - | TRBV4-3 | TGCGCCAGCAGCCAAGATAGGCCAGGGGGTGGCCGAACCTATAATTCACCCCTCCACTTT | CASSQDRPGGGRTYNSPLHF
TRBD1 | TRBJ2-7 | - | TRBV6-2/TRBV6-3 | TGTGCCAGCAGTTACATTACCGGGACAGGGTCGAGTGAGCAGTACTTC | CASSYITGTGSSEQYF
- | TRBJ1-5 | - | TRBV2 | TGTGCCAGCAGTGAAGCGTGGACTCAGCCCCAGCATTTT | CASSEAWTQPQHF
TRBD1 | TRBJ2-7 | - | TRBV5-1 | TGCGCCAGCAGCTCTTCAGGGGGCCTCTACGAGCAGTACTTC | CASSSSGGLYEQYF
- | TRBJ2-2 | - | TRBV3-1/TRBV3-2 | TGTGCCAGCAGCTTGAGGGAGGCCGGGGAGCTGTTTTTT | CASSLREAGELFF
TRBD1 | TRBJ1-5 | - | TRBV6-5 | TGTGCCAGCAGTTACCAACAGGGGGCGGGTCAGCCCCAGCATTTT | CASSYQQGAGQPQHF
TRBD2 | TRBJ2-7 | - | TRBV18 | TGTGCCAGCTCGCGGGGTAGCGGGGGCCGGATGGAATACGAGCAGTACTTC | CASSRGSGGRMEYEQYF
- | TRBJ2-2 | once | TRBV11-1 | TGTGCCAGCAGCTTACCGCCTGCAAGTACCTTCGGGGAGCTGTTTTTT | CASSLPPASTFGELFF
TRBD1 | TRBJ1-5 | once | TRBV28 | TGTGCCAGCAGTACCCACAAAGCCGGGACAGGGGCTGTAGGTCAGCCCCAGCATTTT | CASSTHKAGTGAVGQPQHF
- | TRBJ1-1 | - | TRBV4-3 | TGCGCCAGCAGCCAAGAGCGGCAGAACACTGAAGCTTTCTTT | CASSQERQNTEAFF
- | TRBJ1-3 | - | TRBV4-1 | TGCGCCAGCAGCCAAGATGTGGGCTCTGGAAACACCATATATTTT | CASSQDVGSGNTIYF
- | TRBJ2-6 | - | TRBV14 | TGTGCCAGCAGCCAAGATACCTATGAGATTCTTGGGGCCAACGTCCTGACTTTC | CASSQDTYEILGANVLTF
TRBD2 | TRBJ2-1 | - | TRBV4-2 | TGTGCCAGCAGCCGTAGCGGGGGGGGCAATGAGCAGTTCTTC | CASSRSGGGNEQFF
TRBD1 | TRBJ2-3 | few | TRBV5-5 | TGTGCCAGCAGCGAGACAGGGGGCACAGATACGCAGTATTTT | CASSETGGTDTQYF
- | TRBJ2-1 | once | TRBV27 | TGTGCCAGCAGTTTAAGAGGTAGCGGCCGATCCTACAATGAGCAGTTCTTC | CASSLRGSGRSYNEQFF
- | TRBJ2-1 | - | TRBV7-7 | TGTGCTAGCAGCCCAGTCCAGGGAGTAATGAATGAGCAGTTCTTC | CASSPVQGVMNEQFF
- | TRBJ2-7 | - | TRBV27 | TGTGCCAGCAGTCCCCTTGGCGGTACCTCCTACGAGCAGTACTTC | CASSPLGGTSYEQYF
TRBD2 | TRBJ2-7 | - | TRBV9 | TGTGCCAGCAGCCGGGGGGGCTACGAGCAGTACTTC | CASSRGGYEQYF
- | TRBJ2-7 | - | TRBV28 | TGTGCCAGCAGAGGGCCTCCTAAGTACGAGCAGTACTTC | CASRGPPKYEQYF
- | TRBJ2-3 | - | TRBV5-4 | TGTGCCAGCAGCTTCCGACAGACCGGAGGCACAGATACGCAGTATTTT | CASSFRQTGGTDTQYF